This T cell receptor (beta chain) was obtained from a study of blood T cells in healthy people across ages (dated by TCRdb to between 2015 and 2017). At the level of the whole study: In model experiments, roughly one uniquely barcoded TCR beta cDNA molecule per two T cells was captured by template switching. Two additional independent replicas of 1 million unique cDNA reads from the same blood draw were analyzed for two donors (one aged 18 to 30 and one aged 80 or older). Age-related changes in TCR beta repertoire diversity were measured in the study by deep sequencing normalized with unique cDNA molecular identifiers. The donors were split into four age groups: young (average around 17 years), middle-aged (about 40), aged (roughly 68) and long-lived (under 85). The paper's findings and limits, for the study overall: The percentage of naive T cells measured by flow cytometry correlated strongly with observed TCR beta diversity. Because donor CMV infection status was unknown, age-related changes in expanded clonotypes were potentially confounded. Observed TCR beta diversity per million T cells fell roughly linearly with age, and a significant reduction was already apparent by age around 44. Compared with the aged group, the long-lived group had more naive CD4+ T cells, fewer expanded clones and increased TCR diversity, a pattern suggesting age selection. Because profiling used bulk unsorted PBMCs, naive and antigen-experienced compartments could not be compared conclusively. Total diversity estimates from one million sequenced T cells were considered lower bounds and underestimates.

The 39 donors, aged roughly 6 to 90 years, were systemically healthy Caucasian individuals from Russia. Each donor gave 9 to 10 milliliters of peripheral blood, collected into EDTA-treated Vacutainer tubes. Ficoll-Paque density-gradient centrifugation was used to isolate PBMCs, with at least 7 million per sample. Total RNA, at least 5.5 micrograms per sample, was extracted from PBMCs with Trizol reagent. For every donor, an aliquot of PBMCs went through flow cytometry to measure the percentages of naive CD45RAhigh/CD27high T cells. Libraries came from 5' RACE. This sample was sequenced with an Illumina HiSeq 2500. A second about 7 to 12 cycle PCR used a sample-barcoded 5' primer and a J-beta primer mix. A unique molecular identifier was introduced onto each TCR beta cDNA molecule by a template-switch 5' adaptor carrying 12 random nucleotides. Each sample yielded at least 2.5 million CDR3-containing paired-end reads. The Mint cDNA synthesis kit, primed by a TRBC-specific oligonucleotide, was used to synthesize first-strand cDNA from all RNA. All cDNA was treated with uracil-DNA glycosylase and then went through a first 18-cycle PCR with the universal primers M1SS and BC2_uni_R. The authors' pipeline ran thus. For normalization, 1 million high-quality reads, each with a distinct molecular identifier, were randomly selected from each sample. Instead of being binned into consensus sequences, reads that shared molecular identifiers were thrown out. MiTCR, set to a Q25 quality threshold and the strictest error-elimination algorithm, was used for CDR3 identification, clonotype clustering and error correction. A nonparametric unseen species model with Euler transformation was used to estimate lower-bound total TCR beta diversity. TCRdb reworked the public reads: Q25 trimming with fastp, MiXCR clone assembly, productive beta chains retained. Rows are unified per CDR3 protein, each entry keeping the most common DNA and genes. The V and J calls were determined by TCRdb, not by the authors. In all, the sample holds about 540,000 distinct CDR3 sequences, and around 24% of those were seen once. The top ten clonotypes cover roughly 10% of the sample.

CDR1 and CDR2 are read off the germline V gene (reference sequence) as SGHKS and YYEKEE. Reading from cysteine to phenylalanine, the CDR3 counts 18 amino acids. Only CDR3 DNA is held: 54 bases, read in frame from base 1. V is shortened by 1 base, J by 4 bases, and the region joining them spans 21 bases. As concerns this clonotype: Its binding antigen is unknown. Within one base of it there is no much larger clone, and no base qualities were kept.

The same data also went into a second study, on T cells of mothers and their children. The second study reports: Nine systemically healthy Caucasian individuals served as donors, namely three mothers together with their six children. cDNA synthesis consumed the entire amount of extracted RNA, loaded at about 1.5 ug RNA in each 15 ul reaction. In the second PCR, sample barcodes and 2-4 random nucleotides were introduced via the M1S primer. More than 9 million TCR beta CDR3 reads were obtained from each mother, and roughly 3 million reads were obtained from each child. TCR recombination output is similarly shaped by thymic selection in related and unrelated pairs, with a minor effect exerted by inherited differences. Normalized repertoire overlap was always found to be slightly, but never significantly, higher in related mother-child pairs than in unrelated mother-child pairs. Persistent microchimeric T cell clones were not detected, at a sensitivity of approximately 100 clones per million clonotypes. To look for features that set related mother-child pairs apart from unrelated individuals, the researchers ran deep NGS to compare the TCR beta repertoires of mothers and children. The mean age was around 42 +/- 4 years for the mothers and 11 +/- 4 years for the children. After adapters were ligated using NEBNext reagents, the libraries underwent 100+100 nt paired-end sequencing on an Illumina HiSeq 2000. Mother and child libraries were prepared a month apart and sequenced in separate runs to prevent cross-contamination. For each donor, between about 500,000 and 2,000,000 distinct TCR beta clonotypes were identified. Naive TCR beta clonotypes were estimated from low-frequency clonotypes matched to each donor's FACS-determined naive share, without sorting.

The source is a boy younger than 18 in good health. Sequencing used blood. The chain joins TRBV5-5 to TRBJ2-1, with an unclear D gene assignment. For the CDR3, the sequence is CASSLNRIPRTFYNEQFF. The DNA is as follows: TGTGCCAGCAGCTTGAATAGGATTCCACGGACGTTTTACAATGAGCAGTTCTTC. The full variable domain, with segments outside the CDR3 supplied by the reference TRBV5-5 and TRBJ2-1 proteins, appears as DAGVTQSPTHLIKTRGQQVTLRCSPISGHKSVSWYQQVLGQGPQFIFQYYEKEERGRGNFPDRFSARQFPNYSSELNVNALLLGDSALYLCASSLNRIPRTFYNEQFFGPGTRLTVL.